The 6 T cell receptor beta chains given below trace back to one sample, sequenced in a study of tumor-infiltrating lymphocytes in primary liver carcinoma. cDNA specific to TCR beta was made from around 450 ng of total RNA, with a constant-region primer employed for priming. Three nested multiplex PCR rounds, a slightly modified ARM-PCR method, built the TCR beta libraries. Forward primers for TRBV1-TRBV30 and a C-beta reverse primer served the first two PCR rounds, at approximately 10 cycles each. TCRdb used MiXCR to reprocess the multiplex PCR reads, holding one entry per CDR3 protein. The table lists approximately 190,000 distinct CDR3 sequences, around four fifths of them singletons. Co-extraction yielded RNA and DNA from roughly 20-30 mg of unsorted bulk tissue. Material: tumor tissue from primary liver carcinoma. The receptor set was obtained from a man aged 35-49 years with primary liver carcinoma and hepatitis B virus infection.

About this clonotype itself: At one end the junction does not follow the germline gene, possibly because of a read error. The CDR3 DNA follows: TGTACCAGCAGCTTCGCCGCTGGGACAGCGAATTCACCTCTCCACTTT. It specifies CTSSFAAGTANSPLHF. The V call is TRBV11-2, the J call TRBJ1-6; the match to TRBD1 covers 7 bases. From germline, CDR1 is SGHAT and CDR2 FQNNGV. The CDR3 extends over 16 amino acids.

Notes on this clonotype: The conserved final phenylalanine or tryptophan is absent from the CDR3, which likely points to a read error. Because the CDR3's place on the DNA is in doubt, the DNA is left out and the CDR3 is given as listed by TCRdb. The V and J genes are TRBV29-1 and TRBJ2-2; TRBD1, the table's D call, was not compared with the DNA. Germline V gene data show CDR1 as SQVTM and CDR2 as ANQGSEA. The CDR3 comprises 14 residues, both ends counted. The CDR3 protein is CSVLGPGPTGELFY.

About this clonotype itself: One end of the junction varies from germline; a read error may be responsible. The chain employs TRBV6-2 or TRBV6-3 and TRBJ1-6; 7 nucleotides line up with TRBD1. The CDR3 totals 15 residues. CDR1 and CDR2 from the germline V gene are MNHEY and SVGEGT. CDR3 amino acids: CANSYLGTVDSPLHF. The CDR3 nucleotides read TGTGCCAACAGTTACCTTGGGACAGTTGACTCACCCCTCCACTTT.

On this clonotype itself: One end of the junction does not line up with germline, which may come from a read error. CDR3 nucleotides: TGTGCCGCGGGTGAAACTTACGTGACGGGGGGCACCGGGGAGCTGTTTTTC. It codes for CAAGETYVTGGTGELFF. The genes are TRBV6-6 and TRBJ2-2, with D possibly matching TRBD2 (7 bases). Germline V gene lookup returns CDR1 MNHNY and CDR2 SVGAGI (reference sequence). This CDR3 has 17 residues.

On this clonotype itself: The junction departs from the called germline gene at one end, perhaps through a read error. The V and J genes are TRBV6-1 and TRBJ2-5; D may correspond to TRBD1 or TRBD2 (6 bases each). The CDR3 covers 13 residues. Germline CDR1 is MNHNS and CDR2 is SASEGT. CDR3 nucleotide sequence: TGTGTCAGCAACAGGGACTTAGGAGAGACCCAGTACTTC. It encodes CVSNRDLGETQYF.

The chain carries TRBV14 and TRBJ2-2, with TRBD2 matching 8 bases. CDR3 length: 18 residues. The ends lost 0 bases at V and 6 bases at J; junction bases unmatched: 12. The germline V gene encodes CDR1 SGHDN and CDR2 FVKESK. CDR3 sequence: CASSQENGLAGNAGELFF. The CDR3 DNA is TGTGCCAGCAGCCAAGAGAACGGCCTAGCGGGTAACGCCGGGGAGCTGTTTTTT.